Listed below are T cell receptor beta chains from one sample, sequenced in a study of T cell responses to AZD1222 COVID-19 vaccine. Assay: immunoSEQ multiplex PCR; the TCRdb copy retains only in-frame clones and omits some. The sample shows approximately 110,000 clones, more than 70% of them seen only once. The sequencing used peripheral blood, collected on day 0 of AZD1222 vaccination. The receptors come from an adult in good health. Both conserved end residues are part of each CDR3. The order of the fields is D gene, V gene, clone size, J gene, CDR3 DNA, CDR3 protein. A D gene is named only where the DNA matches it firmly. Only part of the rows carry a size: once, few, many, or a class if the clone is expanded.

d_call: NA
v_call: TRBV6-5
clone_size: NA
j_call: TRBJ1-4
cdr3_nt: TGTGCCAGCAGTCCACGTCCCTCTAATGAAAAACTGTTTTTT
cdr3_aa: CASSPRPSNEKLFF

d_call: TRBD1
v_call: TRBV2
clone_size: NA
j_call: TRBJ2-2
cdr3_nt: TGTGCCAGCAGTGAAACCGGGACAGGGCCTACTTGGGAGCTGTTTTTT
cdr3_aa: CASSETGTGPTWELFF

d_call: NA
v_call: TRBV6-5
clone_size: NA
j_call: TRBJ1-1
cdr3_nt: TGTGCCAGCAGTTACTTTGGCAGGGGTTTGAACACTGAAGCTTTCTTT
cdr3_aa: CASSYFGRGLNTEAFF

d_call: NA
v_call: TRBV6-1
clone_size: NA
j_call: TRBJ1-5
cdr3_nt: TGTGCCAGCAGTGGAAGTATCGGGGACTACGATCAGCCCCAGCATTTT
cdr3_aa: CASSGSIGDYDQPQHF

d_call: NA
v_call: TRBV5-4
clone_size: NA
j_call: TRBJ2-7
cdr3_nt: TGTGCCAGCAGCTTGAAAACCTCTGGAATATACGAGCAGTACTTC
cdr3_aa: CASSLKTSGIYEQYF

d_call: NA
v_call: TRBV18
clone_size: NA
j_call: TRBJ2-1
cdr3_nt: TGTGCCAGCTCACCACCGTCGGACAATGAGCAGTTCTTC
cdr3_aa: CASSPPSDNEQFF

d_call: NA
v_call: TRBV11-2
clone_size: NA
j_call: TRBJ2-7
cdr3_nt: TGTGCCAGCAGCTTAGACCCAATCTACGAGCAGTACTTC
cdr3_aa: CASSLDPIYEQYF

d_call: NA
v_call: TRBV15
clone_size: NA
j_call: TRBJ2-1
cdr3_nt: TGTGCCACCAGCTTCGGACAGCCCAATGAGCAGTTCTTC
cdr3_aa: CATSFGQPNEQFF

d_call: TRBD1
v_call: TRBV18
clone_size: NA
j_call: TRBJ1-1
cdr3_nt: TGTGCCAGCTCACCTGCGACAGGGGGGGGGACTGAAGCTTTCTTT
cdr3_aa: CASSPATGGGTEAFF

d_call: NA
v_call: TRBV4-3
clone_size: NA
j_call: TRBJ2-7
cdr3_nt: TGCGCCAGCAGCCAAAACCGGGTCCGTCTATACGAGCAGTACTTC
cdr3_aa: CASSQNRVRLYEQYF

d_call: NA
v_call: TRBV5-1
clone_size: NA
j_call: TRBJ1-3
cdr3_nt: TGCGCCAGCAGTAATAGACCTTTCTCTGGAAACACCATATATTTT
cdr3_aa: CASSNRPFSGNTIYF

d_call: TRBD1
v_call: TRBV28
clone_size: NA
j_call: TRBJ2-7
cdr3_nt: TGTGCCAGCAGGCGGGACAGGGTACAGTACTTC
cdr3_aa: CASRRDRVQYF

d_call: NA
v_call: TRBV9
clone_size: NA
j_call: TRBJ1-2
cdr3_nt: TGTGCCAGCAGCCCCACAGTAACGGCTAACTATGGCTACACCTTC
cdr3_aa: CASSPTVTANYGYTF

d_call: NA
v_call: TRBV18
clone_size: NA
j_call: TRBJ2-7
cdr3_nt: TGTGCCAGCTCACCGACTAGTGATTACGAGCAGTACTTC
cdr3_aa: CASSPTSDYEQYF

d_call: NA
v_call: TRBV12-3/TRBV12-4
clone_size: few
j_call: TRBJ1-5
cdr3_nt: TGTGCCAGCAGTTTGACTCCCAGTCCCCAGCATTTT
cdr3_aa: CASSLTPSPQHF

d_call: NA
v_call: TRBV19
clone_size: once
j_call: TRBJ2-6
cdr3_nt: TGTGCCAGTAACAGGGACTCTGGGGCCAACGTCCTGACTTTC
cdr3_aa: CASNRDSGANVLTF

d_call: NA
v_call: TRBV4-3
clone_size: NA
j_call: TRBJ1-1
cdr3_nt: TGCGCCAGCAGCCAAAGCTTTCGGCTGGGGACTGAAGCTTTCTTT
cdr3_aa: CASSQSFRLGTEAFF

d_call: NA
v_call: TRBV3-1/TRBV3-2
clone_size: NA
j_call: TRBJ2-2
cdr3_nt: TGTGCCAGCAGCCCTTGGGGGGCGAACACCGGGGAGCTGTTTTTT
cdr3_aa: CASSPWGANTGELFF

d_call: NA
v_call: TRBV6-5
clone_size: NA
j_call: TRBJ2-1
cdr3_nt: TGTGCCAGCTCACTAAGCGAATACCGCAATGAGCAGTTCTTC
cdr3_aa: CASSLSEYRNEQFF

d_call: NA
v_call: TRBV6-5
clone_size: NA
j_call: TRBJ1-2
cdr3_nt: TGTGCCAGCACGACGCGGCAGCCTTACTATGGCTACACCTTC
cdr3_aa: CASTTRQPYYGYTF

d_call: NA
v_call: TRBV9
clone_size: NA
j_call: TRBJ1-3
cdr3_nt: TGTGCCAGCAGCGTAGTAGGGGGTGATAACACCATATATTTT
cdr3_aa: CASSVVGGDNTIYF

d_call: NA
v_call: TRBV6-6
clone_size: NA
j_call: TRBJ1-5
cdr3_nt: TGTGCCAGCAGTTACAGGGAAGGATCTCAGCCCCAGCATTTT
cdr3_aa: CASSYREGSQPQHF

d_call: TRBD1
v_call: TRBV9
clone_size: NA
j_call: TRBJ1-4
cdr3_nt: TGTGCCAGCAGCGAATCCCCGGGACAGCCCTATGAAAAACTGTTTTTT
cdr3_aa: CASSESPGQPYEKLFF

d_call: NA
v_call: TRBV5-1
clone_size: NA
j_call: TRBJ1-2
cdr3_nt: TGCGCCAGCAGCTTGGACAGGGCGGTTTACTCGGGCTACACCTTC
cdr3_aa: CASSLDRAVYSGYTF

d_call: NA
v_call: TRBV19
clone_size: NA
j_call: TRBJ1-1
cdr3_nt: TGTGCCAGTAGTCCCACGGTGAACACTGAAGCTTTCTTT
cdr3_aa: CASSPTVNTEAFF

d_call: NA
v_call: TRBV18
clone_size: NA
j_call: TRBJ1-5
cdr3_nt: TGTGCCAGCTCACCGGGGACAAAAAATCAGCCCCAGCATTTT
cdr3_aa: CASSPGTKNQPQHF

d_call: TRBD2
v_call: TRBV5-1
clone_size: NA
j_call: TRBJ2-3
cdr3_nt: TGCGCCAGCAGCTCCCGACTAGCGGGAGAGGCAGATACGCAGTATTTT
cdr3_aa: CASSSRLAGEADTQYF

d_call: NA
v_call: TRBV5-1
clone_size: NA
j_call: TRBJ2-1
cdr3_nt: TGCGCCAACACAGGGCTAGCGGCCTACAATGAGCAGTTCTTC
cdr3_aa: CANTGLAAYNEQFF

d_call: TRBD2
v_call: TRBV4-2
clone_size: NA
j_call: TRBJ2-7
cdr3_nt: TGTGCCAGCAGACAGGATACTAGCGGAACCTACGAGCAGTACTTC
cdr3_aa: CASRQDTSGTYEQYF

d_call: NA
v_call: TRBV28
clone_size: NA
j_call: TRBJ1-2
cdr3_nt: TGTGCCAGCAGAATAGGGGTGACCTATGGCTACACCTTC
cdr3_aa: CASRIGVTYGYTF

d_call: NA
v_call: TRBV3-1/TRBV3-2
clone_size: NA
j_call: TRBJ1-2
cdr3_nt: TGTGCCAGCAGCCAAGACACAAGGTCCTATGGCTACACCTTC
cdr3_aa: CASSQDTRSYGYTF

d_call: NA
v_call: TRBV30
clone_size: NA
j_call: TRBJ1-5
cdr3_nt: TGTGCCTGGACCCCTAGCCAGGGAAACAATCAGCCCCAGCATTTT
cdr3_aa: CAWTPSQGNNQPQHF

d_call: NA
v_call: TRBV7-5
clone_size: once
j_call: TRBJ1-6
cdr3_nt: TGTGTCAGAAGCTTAGCAGCACAGGGCAGGAATTCACCCCTCCACTTT
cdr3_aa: CVRSLAAQGRNSPLHF

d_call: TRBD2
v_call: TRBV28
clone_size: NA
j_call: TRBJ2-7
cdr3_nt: TGTGCCAGCAGAGCGGGAGGCTCCCGTTACGAGCAGTACTTC
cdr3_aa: CASRAGGSRYEQYF

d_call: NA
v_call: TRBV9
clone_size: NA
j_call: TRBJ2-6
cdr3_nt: TGTGCCAGCAGCGTAGCGGCGCTAAGCTCTGGGGCCAACGTCCTGACTTTC
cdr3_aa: CASSVAALSSGANVLTF

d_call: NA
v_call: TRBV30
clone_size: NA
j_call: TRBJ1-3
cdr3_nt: TGTGCCTGGAGTCGGGGGGCGGCTGGTGGAAACACCATATATTTT
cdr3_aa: CAWSRGAAGGNTIYF

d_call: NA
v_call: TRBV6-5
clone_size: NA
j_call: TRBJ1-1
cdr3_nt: TGTGCCAGCAGTTCTACAGGAAACACTGAAGCTTTCTTT
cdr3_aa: CASSSTGNTEAFF

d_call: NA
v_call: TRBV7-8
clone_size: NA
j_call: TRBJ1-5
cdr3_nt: TGTGCCAGCAGCCCGGACAGCAATCAGCCCCAGCATTTT
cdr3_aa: CASSPDSNQPQHF

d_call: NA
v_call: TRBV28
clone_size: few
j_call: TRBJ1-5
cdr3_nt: TGTGCCAGCAGTTTCACAGGGACCGTAAATCAGCCCCAGCATTTT
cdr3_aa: CASSFTGTVNQPQHF

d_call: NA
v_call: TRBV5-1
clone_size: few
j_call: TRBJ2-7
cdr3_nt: TGCGCCAGCAGCTTGGTTGGCAGTGGCTACGAGCAGTACTTC
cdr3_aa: CASSLVGSGYEQYF

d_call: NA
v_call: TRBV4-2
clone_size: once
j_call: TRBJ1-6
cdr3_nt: TGTGCCAGCAGCCAAGAGGGGGGCTCACCCCTCCACTTT
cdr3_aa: CASSQEGGSPLHF

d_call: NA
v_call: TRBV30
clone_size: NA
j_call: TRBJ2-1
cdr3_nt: TGTGCCTGGAGTAGTTGGGACAATGAGCAGTTCTTC
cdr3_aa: CAWSSWDNEQFF

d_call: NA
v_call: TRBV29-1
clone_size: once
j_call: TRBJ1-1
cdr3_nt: TGCAGCGTTTCACAGGGTCGGGACACTGAAGCTTTCTTT
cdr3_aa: CSVSQGRDTEAFF

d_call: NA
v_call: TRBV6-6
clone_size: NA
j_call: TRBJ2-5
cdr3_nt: TGTGCCAGCCGTCGCCCTTCGGAGACCCAGTACTTC
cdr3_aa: CASRRPSETQYF

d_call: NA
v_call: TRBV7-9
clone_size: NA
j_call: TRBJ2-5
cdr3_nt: TGTGCCAGCAGCTTAAGAACAGGGAACCGCCAAGAGACCCAGTACTTC
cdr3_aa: CASSLRTGNRQETQYF

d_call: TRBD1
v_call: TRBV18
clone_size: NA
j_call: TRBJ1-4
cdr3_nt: TGTGCCAGCTCCCGGGACAGGGAAGAAAAACTGTTTTTT
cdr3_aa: CASSRDREEKLFF

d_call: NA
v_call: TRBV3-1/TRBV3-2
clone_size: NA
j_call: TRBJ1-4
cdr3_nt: TGTGCCAGCAGCCATACTGACACCAATGAAAAACTGTTTTTT
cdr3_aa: CASSHTDTNEKLFF

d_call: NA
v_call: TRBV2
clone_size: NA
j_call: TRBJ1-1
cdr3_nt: TGTGCCAGCAATTACAGGGAGAGAAACACTGAAGCTTTCTTT
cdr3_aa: CASNYRERNTEAFF

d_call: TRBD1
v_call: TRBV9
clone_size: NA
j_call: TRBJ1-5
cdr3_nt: TGTGCCAGCAGCGCACCCGAGGGGGAGGGACAGGTTTTTCAGCCCCAGCATTTT
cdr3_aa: CASSAPEGEGQVFQPQHF

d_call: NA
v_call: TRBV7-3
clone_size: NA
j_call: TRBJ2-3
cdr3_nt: TGTGCCAGCAGCTTAACGGGGGCTAGCGCTGATACGCAGTATTTT
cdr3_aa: CASSLTGASADTQYF

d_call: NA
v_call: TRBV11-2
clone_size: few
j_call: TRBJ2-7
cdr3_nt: TGTGCCAGCAGCCCGAATGAATACGAGCAGTACTTC
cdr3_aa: CASSPNEYEQYF

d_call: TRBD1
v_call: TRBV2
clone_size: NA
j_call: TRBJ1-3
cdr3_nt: TGTGCCAGCAGTGGGTGGACAGGGGGAACGAACACCATATATTTT
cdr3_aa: CASSGWTGGTNTIYF

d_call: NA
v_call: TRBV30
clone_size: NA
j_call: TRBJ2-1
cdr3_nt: TGTGCCTGGAGTGCTCCCCCTCAAGAGCAGTTCTTC
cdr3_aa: CAWSAPPQEQFF

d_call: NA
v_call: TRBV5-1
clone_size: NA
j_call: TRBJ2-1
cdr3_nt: TGCGCCAGCAGCTTGGAGGGACTGGGGGAGCAGTTCTTC
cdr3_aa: CASSLEGLGEQFF

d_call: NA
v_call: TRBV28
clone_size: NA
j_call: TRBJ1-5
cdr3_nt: TGTGCCAGCAGTCCAGGGACCAAAGGGCCCCAGCATTTT
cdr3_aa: CASSPGTKGPQHF